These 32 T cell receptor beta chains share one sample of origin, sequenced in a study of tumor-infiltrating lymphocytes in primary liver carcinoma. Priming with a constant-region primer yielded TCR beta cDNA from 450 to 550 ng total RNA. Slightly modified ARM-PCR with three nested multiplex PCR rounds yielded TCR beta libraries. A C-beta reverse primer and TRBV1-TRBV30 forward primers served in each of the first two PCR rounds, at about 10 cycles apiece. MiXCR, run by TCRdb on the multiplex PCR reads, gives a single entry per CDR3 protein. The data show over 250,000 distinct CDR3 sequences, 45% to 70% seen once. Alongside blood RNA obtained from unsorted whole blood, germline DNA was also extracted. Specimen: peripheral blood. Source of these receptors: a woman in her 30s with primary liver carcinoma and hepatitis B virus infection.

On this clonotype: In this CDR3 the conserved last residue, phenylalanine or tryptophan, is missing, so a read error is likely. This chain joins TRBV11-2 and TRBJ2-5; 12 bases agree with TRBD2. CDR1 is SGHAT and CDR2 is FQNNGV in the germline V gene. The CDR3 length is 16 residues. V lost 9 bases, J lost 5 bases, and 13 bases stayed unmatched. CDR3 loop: CARNPLTSGSLETQYL. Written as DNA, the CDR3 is TGTGCCAGAAACCCTTTGACTAGCGGGAGTCTTGAGACCCAGTACCTC.

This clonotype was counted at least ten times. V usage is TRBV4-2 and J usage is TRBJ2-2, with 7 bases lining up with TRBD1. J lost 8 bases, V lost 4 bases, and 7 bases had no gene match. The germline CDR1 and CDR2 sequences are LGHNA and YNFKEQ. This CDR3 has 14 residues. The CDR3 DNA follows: TGTGCCAGCAGCCTAAGGGGGCGGGCTGGGGAGCTGTTTTTT. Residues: CASSLRGRAGELFF.

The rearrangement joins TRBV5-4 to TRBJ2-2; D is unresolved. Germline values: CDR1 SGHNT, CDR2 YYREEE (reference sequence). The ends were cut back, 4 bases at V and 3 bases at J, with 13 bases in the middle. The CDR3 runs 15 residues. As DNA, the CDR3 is TGTGCCAGCAGCCTTTATCGTACGGACACCGGGGAGCTGTTTTTT. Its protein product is CASSLYRTDTGELFF.

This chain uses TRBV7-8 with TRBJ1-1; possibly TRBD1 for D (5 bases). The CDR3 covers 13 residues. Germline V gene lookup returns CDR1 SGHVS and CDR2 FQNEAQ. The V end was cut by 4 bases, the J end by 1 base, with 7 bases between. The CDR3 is CASSWGRNTEAFF. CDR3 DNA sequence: TGTGCCAGCAGCTGGGGACGGAACACTGAAGCTTTCTTT.

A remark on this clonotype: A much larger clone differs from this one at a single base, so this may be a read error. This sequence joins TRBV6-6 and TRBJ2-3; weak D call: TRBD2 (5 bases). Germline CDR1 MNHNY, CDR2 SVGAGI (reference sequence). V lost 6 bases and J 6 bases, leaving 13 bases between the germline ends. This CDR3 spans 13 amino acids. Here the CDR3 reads CASRSGIYDTQYF. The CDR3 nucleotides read TGTGCCAGCAGGTCGGGAATATACGATACGCAGTATTTT.

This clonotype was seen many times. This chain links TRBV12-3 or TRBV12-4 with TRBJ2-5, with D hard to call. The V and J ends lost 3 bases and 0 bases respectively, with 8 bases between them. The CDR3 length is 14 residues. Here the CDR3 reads CASSFVADQETQYF. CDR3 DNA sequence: TGTGCCAGCAGTTTTGTAGCAGACCAAGAGACCCAGTACTTC.

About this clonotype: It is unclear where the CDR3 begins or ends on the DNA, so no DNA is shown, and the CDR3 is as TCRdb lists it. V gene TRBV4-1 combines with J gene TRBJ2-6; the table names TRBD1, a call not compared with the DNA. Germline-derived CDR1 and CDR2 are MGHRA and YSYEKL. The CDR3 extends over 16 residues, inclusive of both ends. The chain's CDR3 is CASSQDWGAGANVMTF.

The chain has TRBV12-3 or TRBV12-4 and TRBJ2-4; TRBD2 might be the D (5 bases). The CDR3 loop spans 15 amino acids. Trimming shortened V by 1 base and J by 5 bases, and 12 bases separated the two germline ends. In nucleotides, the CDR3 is TGTGCCAGCAGTTTAGTCAACATGGGAGAAAACATTCAGTACTTC. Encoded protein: CASSLVNMGENIQYF.

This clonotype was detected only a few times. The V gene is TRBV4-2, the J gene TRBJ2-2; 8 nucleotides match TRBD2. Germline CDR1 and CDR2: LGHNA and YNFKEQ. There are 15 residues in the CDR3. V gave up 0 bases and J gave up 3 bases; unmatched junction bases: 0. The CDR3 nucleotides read TGTGCCAGCAGCCAAGAACTAGCGGACACCGGGGAGCTGTTTTTT. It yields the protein CASSQELADTGELFF.

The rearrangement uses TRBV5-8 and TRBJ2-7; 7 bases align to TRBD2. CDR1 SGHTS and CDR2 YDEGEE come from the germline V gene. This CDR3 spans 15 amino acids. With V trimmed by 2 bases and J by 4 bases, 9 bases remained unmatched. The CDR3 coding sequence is TGTGCCAGCAGCTTAGAACCCGGGACTAAATACGAGCAGTACTTC. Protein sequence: CASSLEPGTKYEQYF. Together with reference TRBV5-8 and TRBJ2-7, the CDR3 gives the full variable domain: EAGVTQSPTHLIKTRGQQATLRCSPISGHTSVYWYQQALGLGLQFLLWYDEGEERNRGNFPPRFSGRQFPNYSSELNVNALELEDSALYLCASSLEPGTKYEQYFGPGTRLTVT.

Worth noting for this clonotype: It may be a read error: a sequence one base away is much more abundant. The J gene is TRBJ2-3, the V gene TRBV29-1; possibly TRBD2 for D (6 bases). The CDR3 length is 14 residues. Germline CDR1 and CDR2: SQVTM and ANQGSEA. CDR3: CGGTLWDSTDTQYF. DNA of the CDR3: TGCGGCGGGACCCTCTGGGACAGCACAGATACGCAGTATTTT.

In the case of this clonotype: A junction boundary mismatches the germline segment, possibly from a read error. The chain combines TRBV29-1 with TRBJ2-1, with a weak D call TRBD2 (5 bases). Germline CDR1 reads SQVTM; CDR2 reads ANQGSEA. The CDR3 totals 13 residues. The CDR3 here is CSVHRVSYDEQFF. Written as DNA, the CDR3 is TGTAGCGTCCATAGGGTTTCCTACGATGAGCAGTTCTTC.

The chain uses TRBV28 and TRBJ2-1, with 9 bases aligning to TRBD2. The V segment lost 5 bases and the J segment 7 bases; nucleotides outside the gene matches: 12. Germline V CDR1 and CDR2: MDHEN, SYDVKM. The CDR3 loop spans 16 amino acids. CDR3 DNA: TGTGCCAGCAGTGTCCTCTTAGCGGGAGTACTTAATGAGCAGTTCTTC. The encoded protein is CASSVLLAGVLNEQFF.

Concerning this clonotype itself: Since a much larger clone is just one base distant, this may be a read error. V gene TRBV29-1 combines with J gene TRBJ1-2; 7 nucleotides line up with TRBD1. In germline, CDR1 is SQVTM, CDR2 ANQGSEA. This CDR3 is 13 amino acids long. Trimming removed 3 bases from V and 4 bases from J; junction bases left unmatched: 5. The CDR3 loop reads CSVDPTGIYGYTF. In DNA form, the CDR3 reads TGCAGCGTTGATCCGACAGGGATCTATGGCTACACCTTC.

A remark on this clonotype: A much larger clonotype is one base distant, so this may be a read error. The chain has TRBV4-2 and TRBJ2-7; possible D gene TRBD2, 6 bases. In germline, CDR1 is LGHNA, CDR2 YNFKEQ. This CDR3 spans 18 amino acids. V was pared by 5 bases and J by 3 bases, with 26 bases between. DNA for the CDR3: TGTGCCAGCAGCTCGACCGGGTCCTATGGCGGGATTAACTACGAGCAGTACTTC. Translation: CASSSTGSYGGINYEQYF.

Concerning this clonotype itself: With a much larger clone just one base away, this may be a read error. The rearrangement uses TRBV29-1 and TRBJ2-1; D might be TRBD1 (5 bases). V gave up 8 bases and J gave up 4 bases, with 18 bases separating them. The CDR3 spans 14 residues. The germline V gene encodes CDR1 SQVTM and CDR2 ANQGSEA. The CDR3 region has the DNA TGCAGCCCCGATCGGGTGGGGCTTTACAATGAGCAGTTCTTC. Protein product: CSPDRVGLYNEQFF.

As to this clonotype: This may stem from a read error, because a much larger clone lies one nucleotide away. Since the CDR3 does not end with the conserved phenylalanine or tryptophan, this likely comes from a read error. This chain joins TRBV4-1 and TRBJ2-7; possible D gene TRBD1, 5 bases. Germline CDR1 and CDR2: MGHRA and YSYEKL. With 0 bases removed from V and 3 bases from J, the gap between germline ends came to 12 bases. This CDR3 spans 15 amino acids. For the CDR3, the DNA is TGCGCCAGCAGCCAAGAGTCCAGGGTGGGCTACGAGCAGTACTTA. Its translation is CASSQESRVGYEQYL.

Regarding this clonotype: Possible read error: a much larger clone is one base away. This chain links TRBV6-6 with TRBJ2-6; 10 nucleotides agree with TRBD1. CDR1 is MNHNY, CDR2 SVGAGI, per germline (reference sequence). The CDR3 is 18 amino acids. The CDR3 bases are TGTGCCAGCAGCAGCGACAGGGGGCAATTCTCTGGGGCCAACGTCCTGAGTTTC. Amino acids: CASSSDRGQFSGANVLSF.

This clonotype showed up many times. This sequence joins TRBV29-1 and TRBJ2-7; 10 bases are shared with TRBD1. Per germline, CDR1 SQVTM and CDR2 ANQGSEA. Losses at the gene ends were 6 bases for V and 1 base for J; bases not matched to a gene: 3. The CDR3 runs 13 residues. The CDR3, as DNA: TGCAGCGTATCGGGACAGGGGTCCTACGAGCAGTACTTC. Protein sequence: CSVSGQGSYEQYF.

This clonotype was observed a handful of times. The CDR3 sequence: CVSSFGAGGELFF. The CDR3, as DNA: TGTGTCAGTAGCTTTGGGGCCGGCGGGGAGCTGTTTTTT. The chain is built from TRBV11-2 and TRBJ2-2, with a possible D match to TRBD1 (5 bases). The CDR3 is 13 amino acids. Germline values: CDR1 SGHAT, CDR2 FQNNGV.

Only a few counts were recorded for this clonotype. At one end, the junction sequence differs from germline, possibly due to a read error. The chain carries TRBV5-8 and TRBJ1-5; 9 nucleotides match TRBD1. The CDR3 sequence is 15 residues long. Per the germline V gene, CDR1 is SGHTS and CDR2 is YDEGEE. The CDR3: CASSGGQGSIQPQHF. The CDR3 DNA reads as TGTGCCAGCAGCGGGGGACAGGGTAGCATTCAGCCCCAGCATTTT.

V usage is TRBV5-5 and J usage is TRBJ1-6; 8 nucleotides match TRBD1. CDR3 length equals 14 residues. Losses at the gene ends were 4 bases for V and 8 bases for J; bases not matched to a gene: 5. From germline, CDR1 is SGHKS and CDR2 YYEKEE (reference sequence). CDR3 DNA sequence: TGTGCCAGCAGCGCGACAGGGGTTCATTCACCCCTCCACTTT. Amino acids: CASSATGVHSPLHF.

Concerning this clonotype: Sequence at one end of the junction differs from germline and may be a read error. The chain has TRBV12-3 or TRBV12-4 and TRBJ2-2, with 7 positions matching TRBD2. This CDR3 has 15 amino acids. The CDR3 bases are TGTGCCAGCAGTTTTGCGGGAGTTTACACCGGGGAGCCGTTTTTT. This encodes CASSFAGVYTGEPFF.

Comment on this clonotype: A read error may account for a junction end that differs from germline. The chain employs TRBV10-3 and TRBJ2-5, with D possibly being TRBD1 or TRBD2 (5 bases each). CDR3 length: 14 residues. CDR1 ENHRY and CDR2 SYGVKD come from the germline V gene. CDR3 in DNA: TGTGTCATCAGTGGGACCGCATACCAAGAGACCCAGTACTTC. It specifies CVISGTAYQETQYF.

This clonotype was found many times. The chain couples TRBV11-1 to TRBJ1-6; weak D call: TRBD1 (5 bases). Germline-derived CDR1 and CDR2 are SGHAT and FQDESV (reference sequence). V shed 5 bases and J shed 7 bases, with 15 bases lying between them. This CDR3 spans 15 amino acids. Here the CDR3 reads CASSLQGVLNSPLHF. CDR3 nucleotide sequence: TGTGCCAGCAGCCTTCAAGGGGTTTTGAATTCACCCCTCCACTTT.

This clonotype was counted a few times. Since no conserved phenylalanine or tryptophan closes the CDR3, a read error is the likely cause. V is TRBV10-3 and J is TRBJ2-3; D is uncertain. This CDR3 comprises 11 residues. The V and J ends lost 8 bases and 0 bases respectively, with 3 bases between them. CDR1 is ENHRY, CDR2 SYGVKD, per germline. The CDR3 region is CAISSTDTQYS. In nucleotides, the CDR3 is TGTGCCATCTCTAGCACAGATACGCAGTATTCT.

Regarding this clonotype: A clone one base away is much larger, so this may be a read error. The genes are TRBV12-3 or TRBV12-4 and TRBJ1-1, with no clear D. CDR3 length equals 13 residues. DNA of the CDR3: TGTGCCAGCAGCCCAACGGAGAACGCTGAAGCTTTCTTT. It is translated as CASSPTENAEAFF.

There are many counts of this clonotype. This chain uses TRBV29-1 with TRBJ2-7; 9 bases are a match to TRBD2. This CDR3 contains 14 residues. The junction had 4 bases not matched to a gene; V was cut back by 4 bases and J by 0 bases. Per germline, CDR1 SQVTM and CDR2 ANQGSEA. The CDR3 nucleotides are TGCAGCGTTGGCGGGAGGGGTCACTCCTACGAGCAGTACTTC. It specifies CSVGGRGHSYEQYF.

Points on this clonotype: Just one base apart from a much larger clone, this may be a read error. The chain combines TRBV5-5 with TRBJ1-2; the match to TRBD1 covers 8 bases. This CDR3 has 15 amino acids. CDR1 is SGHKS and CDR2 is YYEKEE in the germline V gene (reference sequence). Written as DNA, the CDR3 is TGTGTCAGCAGCTCGTGGACAGGGAAGGGCTCTGGCTACACCTTC. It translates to CVSSSWTGKGSGYTF. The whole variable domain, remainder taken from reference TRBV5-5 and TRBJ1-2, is DAGVTQSPTHLIKTRGQQVTLRCSPISGHKSVSWYQQVLGQGPQFIFQYYEKEERGRGNFPDRFSARQFPNYSSELNVNALLLGDSALYLCVSSSWTGKGSGYTFGSGTRLTVV.

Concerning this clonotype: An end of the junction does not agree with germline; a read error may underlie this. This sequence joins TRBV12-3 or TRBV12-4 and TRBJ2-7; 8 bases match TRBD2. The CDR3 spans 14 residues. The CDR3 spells CTSSPSGSSYEQYF. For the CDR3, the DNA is TGTACCAGCAGTCCCAGCGGGAGCTCCTACGAGCAGTATTTC.

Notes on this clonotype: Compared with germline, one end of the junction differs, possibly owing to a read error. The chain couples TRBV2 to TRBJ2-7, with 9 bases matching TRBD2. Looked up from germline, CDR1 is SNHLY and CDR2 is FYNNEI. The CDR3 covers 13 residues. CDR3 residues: CASRGLAIYEQYF. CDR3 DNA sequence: TGTGCCAGCAGGGGACTAGCAATCTACGAGCAGTATTTC.

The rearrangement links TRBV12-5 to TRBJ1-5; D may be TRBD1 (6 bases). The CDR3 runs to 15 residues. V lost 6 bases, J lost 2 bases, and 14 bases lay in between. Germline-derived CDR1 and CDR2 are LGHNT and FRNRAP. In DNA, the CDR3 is TGTGCTAGTGGACGAACAGGGTATGGCAATCAGCCCCAGCATTTT. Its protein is CASGRTGYGNQPQHF.